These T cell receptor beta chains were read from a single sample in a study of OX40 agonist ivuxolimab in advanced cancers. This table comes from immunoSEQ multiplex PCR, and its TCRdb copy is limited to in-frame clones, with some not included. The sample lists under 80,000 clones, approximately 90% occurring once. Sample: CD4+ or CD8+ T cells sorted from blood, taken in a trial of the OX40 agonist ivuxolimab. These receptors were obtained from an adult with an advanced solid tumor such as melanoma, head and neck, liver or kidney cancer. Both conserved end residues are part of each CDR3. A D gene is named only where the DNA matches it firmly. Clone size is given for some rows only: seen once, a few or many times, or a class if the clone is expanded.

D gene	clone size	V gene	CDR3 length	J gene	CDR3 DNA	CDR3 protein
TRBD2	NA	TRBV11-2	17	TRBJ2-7	TGTGCCAGCAGCATCCGGGCCGCTAGCGGGGGCATGTACGAGCAGTACTTC	CASSIRAASGGMYEQYF
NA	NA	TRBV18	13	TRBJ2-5	TGTGCCAGCTCACAGGGGCACCAAGAGACCCAGTACTTC	CASSQGHQETQYF
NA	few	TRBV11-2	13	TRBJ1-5	TGTGCCAGCAGCTTGGGGGAGAATCAGCCCCAGCATTTT	CASSLGENQPQHF
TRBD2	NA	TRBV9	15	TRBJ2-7	TGTGCCAGCAGCGGGACTAGCGGGAGTGCTGGTGAGCAGTACTTC	CASSGTSGSAGEQYF
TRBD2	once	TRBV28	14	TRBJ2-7	TGTGCCAGCAGTTCTGGGACTAGCCGTTACGAGCAGTACTTC	CASSSGTSRYEQYF
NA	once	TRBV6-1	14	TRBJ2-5	TGTGCCAGCAGTGAGCCGGGACCACGAGAGACCCAGTACTTC	CASSEPGPRETQYF
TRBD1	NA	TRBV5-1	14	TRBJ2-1	TGCGCCAGCAGCCGGGACAGGGCCTACAATGAGCAGTTCTTC	CASSRDRAYNEQFF
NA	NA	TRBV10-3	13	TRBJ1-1	TGTGCCATCCGGACAGAGATGAACACTGAAGCTTTCTTT	CAIRTEMNTEAFF
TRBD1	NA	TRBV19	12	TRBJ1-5	TGTGCCAGTACGGACAGGAATCAGCCCCAGCATTTT	CASTDRNQPQHF
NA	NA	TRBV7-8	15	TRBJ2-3	TGTGCCAGCAGCCCACAAGGGGGGGACACAGATACGCAGTATTTT	CASSPQGGDTDTQYF
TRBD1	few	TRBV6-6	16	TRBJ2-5	TGTGCCAGCAGCTGGGACAGGACCCCGTACCAAGAGACCCAGTACTTC	CASSWDRTPYQETQYF
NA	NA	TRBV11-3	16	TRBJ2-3	TGTGCCAGCAGCTTAAAAACGGGGGCCTTGACAGATACGCAGTATTTT	CASSLKTGALTDTQYF
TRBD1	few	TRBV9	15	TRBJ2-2	TGTGCCAGCAGCCCATGGACAGGGTTCGTCGGGGAGCTGTTTTTT	CASSPWTGFVGELFF
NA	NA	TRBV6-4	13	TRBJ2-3	TGTGCCAGCAGTGACCCCAGCACAGATACGCAGTATTTT	CASSDPSTDTQYF
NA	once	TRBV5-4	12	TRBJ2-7	TGTGCCAGCAGCTTGAAGGGTTACGAGCAGTACTTC	CASSLKGYEQYF
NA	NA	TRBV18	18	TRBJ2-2	TGTGCCAGCTCACCACGGGATTTTACGGGGGCGAACACCGGGGAGCTGTTTTTT	CASSPRDFTGANTGELFF
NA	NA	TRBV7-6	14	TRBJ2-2	TGTGCCAGCAGCTTAGTACAGTCCACCGGGGAGCTGTTTTTT	CASSLVQSTGELFF
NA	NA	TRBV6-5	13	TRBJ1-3	TGTGCCGCCCACCCCCCCTCTGGAAACACCATATATTTT	CAAHPPSGNTIYF
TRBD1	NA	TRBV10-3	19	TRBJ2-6	TGTGCCATCAGTAAGGGACAGTCGACTATTGGCTCTGGGGCCAACGTCCTGACTTTC	CAISKGQSTIGSGANVLTF
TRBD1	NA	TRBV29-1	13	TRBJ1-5	TGCAGCGTTCGGACAGGAGTTAATCAGCCCCAGCATTTT	CSVRTGVNQPQHF
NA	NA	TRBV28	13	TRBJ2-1	TGTGCCACCGAGGGGGTAATTTTGAATGAGCAGTTCTTC	CATEGVILNEQFF
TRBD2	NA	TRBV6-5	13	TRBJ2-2	TGTGCCAGCAGTTTAGCGGGCACCGGGGAGCTGTTTTTT	CASSLAGTGELFF
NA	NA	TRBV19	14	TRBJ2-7	TGTGCCAGTAGTGGAGGGACTTCCCCCTACGAGCAGTACTTC	CASSGGTSPYEQYF